This T cell receptor beta chain derives from a study of cytomegalovirus exposure and HLA in healthy donors. Study-wide results and limits: The tendency of first-cohort TCR clusters to co-occur in the 120 validation repertoires was identified by a subsequent analysis.

The germline V and J ends were trimmed by 5 bases and 2 bases, with 16 bases remaining between them. The CDR3 sequence is 15 residues long. The germline V gene has CDR1 PRHDT and CDR2 FYEKMQ (reference sequence). Measured with immunoSEQ multiplex PCR; TCRdb has only the in-frame clones, and not every one. This table has around 300,000 clones, 80% to 90% appearing once. In regard to this clone: Its antigen is currently unknown.

The V and J genes are TRBV13 and TRBJ2-7, with D possibly being TRBD2 (6 bases). The source of this sequence is a young woman in good health and CMV-seronegative. Sequenced input: PBMCs. The CDR3, as DNA: TGTGCCAGCAGCGGACCTCGGGGCGGGGCCTACGAGCAGTACTTC. This sequence encodes CASSGPRGGAYEQYF.